This T cell receptor (beta chain) was found in a study of CD8+CD57+ T cells in acquired aplastic anemia. The template for TCR beta VDJ and CDR3 sequence profiling was genomic DNA. Using its own MiXCR run on the reads, TCRdb lists one record per CDR3 protein. The data hold hundreds of thousands of distinct CDR3 sequences, with 45% to 70% observed a single time. The sample taken for sequencing was sorted CD4+, CD8+, or CD8+CD57+ T cells (not recorded which) from PBMCs. The sequence was collected from a human donor with severe aplastic anemia or a healthy control (not recorded which).

CDR3 in amino acids: CACSRDPNYGYTF. CDR3 coding DNA: TGTGCCTGCTCCAGGGACCCTAACTATGGCTACACCTTC. This chain links TRBV2 with TRBJ1-2, with a possible D match to TRBD1 (5 bases). The CDR3 has 13 amino acids. With 11 bases removed from V and 0 bases from J, the gap between germline ends came to 13 bases. Looked up from germline, CDR1 is SNHLY and CDR2 is FYNNEI.